These 14 T cell receptor beta chains came from one sample sequenced in a study of glioma-infiltrating T cells after dendritic cell vaccination. Sequenced by immunoSEQ multiplex PCR; TCRdb stores in-frame clones only, minus some. The sample contains about 67,000 clones, 81% of which appear only once. This specimen consisted of blood, obtained before dendritic cell vaccination. Source of these receptors: a human donor with glioblastoma.

As to this clone: The germline gene is not matched at one end of the junction; a read error may be the cause. The chain couples TRBV27 to TRBJ2-7; D gene ambiguous. This CDR3 contains 16 residues. Germline values: CDR1 MNHEY, CDR2 SMNVEV (reference sequence). CDR3 sequence (DNA): TGTGCCAGCAGTCAACAACCCCCCCGAACATCCTCCGAGCAGTACTTC. It codes for CASSQQPPRTSSEQYF.

The genes are TRBV9 and TRBJ1-2, with TRBD1 matching 7 bases. The CDR3 runs to 13 residues. Per germline, CDR1 SGDLS and CDR2 YYNGEE. Trimming cost V 0 bases and J 6 bases; bases outside gene matches: 2. The CDR3 here is CASSVGQGDGYTF. The CDR3 region has the DNA TGTGCCAGCAGCGTAGGACAGGGTGATGGCTACACCTTC. Based on the CDR3 plus reference TRBV9 and TRBJ1-2, the full variable domain is DSGVTQTPKHLITATGQRVTLRCSPRSGDLSVYWYQQSLDQGLQFLIQYYNGEERAKGNILERFSAQQFPDLHSELNLSSLELGDSALYFCASSVGQGDGYTFGSGTRLTVV.

The V and J genes are TRBV30 and TRBJ1-6, with D uncertain. Germline loops: CDR1 GTSNPN, CDR2 SVGIG (reference sequence). V lost 3 bases to trimming and J lost 0 bases, with 6 bases between them. The CDR3 sequence is 14 residues long. The CDR3 region is CAWREGSYNSPLHF. The CDR3, as DNA: TGTGCCTGGAGGGAGGGCTCCTATAATTCACCCCTCCACTTT.

This sequence joins TRBV2 and TRBJ1-4; TRBD1 might be the D (6 bases). The CDR3 sequence is 15 residues long. Trimming removed 3 bases at V and 8 bases at J, with 16 bases between. Germline lookup yields CDR1 SNHLY and CDR2 FYNNEI. CDR3 region: CASSDIVIGGEKLFF. The CDR3 DNA follows: TGTGCCAGCAGTGACATCGTCATAGGGGGAGAAAAACTGTTTTTT.

This sequence joins TRBV5-1 and TRBJ2-3, with D tentatively TRBD2 (7 bases). Trimming stripped 0 bases from V and 4 bases from J, with 12 bases between. The CDR3 is made up of 15 amino acids. Germline V gene data show CDR1 as SGHRS and CDR2 as YFSETQ. The CDR3 is CASSLGSGGPDTQYF. The CDR3 nucleotides are TGCGCCAGCAGCTTGGGTTCCGGGGGGCCAGATACGCAGTATTTT.

V is TRBV15 and J is TRBJ1-1; weak D call: TRBD1 (6 bases). The CDR3 is made up of 14 amino acids. CDR1 and CDR2 (germline): LNHNV, YYDKDF (reference sequence). The germline V and J ends were trimmed by 5 bases and 2 bases, with 12 bases remaining between them. The CDR3 reads CATSGGQRNTEAFF. CDR3 bases: TGTGCCACCAGCGGAGGACAGAGAAACACTGAAGCTTTCTTT.

This chain joins TRBV19 and TRBJ1-1, with D unresolved. Trimming took 11 bases from V and 6 from J, leaving 13 bases between them. Germline lookup yields CDR1 LNHDA and CDR2 SQIVND (reference sequence). The CDR3 sequence is 11 residues long. CDR3 residues: CASNGEAEAFF. CDR3 DNA: TGTGCCTCCAACGGGGAAGCTGAAGCTTTCTTT.

This chain joins TRBV7-8 and TRBJ2-2, with 7 bases fitting TRBD1. V shed 2 bases and J 2 bases; nucleotides not matched to a gene: 5. The CDR3 is made up of 16 amino acids. The germline gives CDR1 SGHVS, CDR2 FQNEAQ. For the CDR3, the DNA is TGTGCCAGCAGCTTACTGGGGACAGTTAACACCGGGGAGCTGTTTTTT. Its protein product is CASSLLGTVNTGELFF.

The gene calls are TRBV25-1 and TRBJ1-2; TRBD1 matches at 8 bases. This CDR3 has 13 residues. The germline V gene has CDR1 MGHDK and CDR2 SYGVNS. V gave up 6 bases and J gave up 2 bases; unmatched junction bases: 2. CDR3 nucleotide sequence: TGTGCCAGCAGGAGGACAGGGAACTATGGCTACACCTTC. Translation: CASRRTGNYGYTF.

The V gene is TRBV4-1, the J gene TRBJ1-1; D gene ambiguous. Germline lookup yields CDR1 MGHRA and CDR2 YSYEKL. This CDR3 has 16 amino acids. Trimming took off 4 bases at V and 3 bases at J, with 18 bases between the two ends. CDR3 protein: CASSLGPGLQDTEAFF. For the CDR3, the DNA is TGCGCCAGCAGCCTGGGTCCAGGTCTGCAAGACACTGAAGCTTTCTTT.

In DNA, the CDR3 is TGTGCCAGCAGCGTGACTTCGACAGATACGCAGTATTTT. It translates to CASSVTSTDTQYF. V and J are TRBV7-3 and TRBJ2-3; the D is unclear. V shed 5 bases and J shed 3 bases, with 9 bases lying between them. The CDR3 has 13 amino acids. The germline V gene encodes CDR1 SGHTA and CDR2 FQGTGA. Drawing the rest from reference TRBV7-3 and TRBJ2-3, the complete variable domain is GAGVSQTPSNKVTEKGKYVELRCDPISGHTALYWYRQSLGQGPEFLIYFQGTGAADDSGLPNDRFFAVRPEGSVSTLKIQRTERGDSAVYLCASSVTSTDTQYFGPGTRLTVL.

J is TRBJ2-6 and V is TRBV7-2, with no clear D. Deletions cut 5 bases from V and 1 base from J, with 21 bases between. Germline CDR1 reads SGHTA; CDR2 reads FQGNSA. The CDR3 extends over 19 amino acids. The CDR3 sequence: CASSTQPRGRLSGANVLTF. The DNA for the CDR3 is TGTGCCAGCAGCACCCAACCCAGAGGTAGGTTATCTGGGGCCAACGTCCTGACTTTC.

This chain links TRBV2 with TRBJ1-1, with D perhaps TRBD1 (6 bases). The germline V gene has CDR1 SNHLY and CDR2 FYNNEI. The CDR3 spans 14 residues. V shed 7 bases and J shed 2 bases, with 14 bases lying between them. The chain's CDR3 is CASNPTGLNTEAFF. The CDR3 DNA reads as TGTGCCAGCAATCCGACAGGCCTTAACACTGAAGCTTTCTTT.

The chain carries TRBV19 and TRBJ2-3; D is possibly TRBD2 (6 bases). V lost 3 bases and J lost 1, with 11 bases in between. The CDR3 has 15 residues. Germline V CDR1 and CDR2: LNHDA, SQIVND (reference sequence). In DNA form, the CDR3 reads TGTGCCAGTAGTATTCGGGGGACTCGCACAGATACGCAGTATTTT. Its translation: CASSIRGTRTDTQYF.